The present T cell receptor beta chain was sequenced within a study of tumor-infiltrating lymphocytes in primary liver carcinoma (dated by TCRdb to 2017 to 2019). About the full investigation: Surgical resection was performed in China between 2015 and early 2016 on a few patients with histopathologically diagnosed primary liver carcinoma. TCRbeta repertoire sequencing, expression microarrays and whole-exome sequencing were combined in the study across five regions of each liver tumor, with adjacent normal tissue and blood also included. The tumors of the five patients were staged as T1-T3 N0M0, with maximum diameters ranging from roughly 4.2 to 10 cm. Repertoires from technical replicates were highly reproducible, with mean shared-clone rates about 0.88 and correlation coefficients above 0.95. Hepatocellular carcinoma (four) or combined HCC and intrahepatic cholangiocarcinoma (one) was present in the five patients, who were three men and two women aged 30 to 69 years. Each sample produced about 3.65 to 8 million productive TCRbeta reads, and read depth showed no significant difference between tissue types. A total of approximately 35 specimens from 5 patients, comprising roughly 25 tumor regions, 5 adjacent noncancerous liver tissues and 5 peripheral blood samples, were covered by TCRbeta repertoire sequencing. What the research found in general, with its limitations: The study included only five patients, and the authors note findings should be validated in a larger study. Consistent with antigen-driven expansion, pairs of tumor regions showed higher repertoire overlap (mean approximately 35%) than either tumor-adjacent pairs (around 17%) or tumor-blood pairs (about 15%). Since the samples were bulk and unsorted, there was no way to compare CD4+ and CD8+ T cell repertoires. Only the TCR beta chain was sequenced, so true repertoire diversity is likely underestimated because unpaired alpha chains were not captured. The top 250 clones made up a significantly larger repertoire fraction in tumors than in blood (p = 0.039).

TRIzol reagent was used to extract blood RNA from unsorted whole blood, while the DNeasy Blood & Tissue kit provided the germline DNA. Patients had chronic HBV infection and were treatment-naive at sampling. Before surgery, roughly 4.2 milliliters of peripheral blood were drawn into K2EDTA tubes. A constant-region primer and ProtoScript II reverse transcriptase were used to reverse-transcribe TCRbeta-specific cDNA from approximately 500 ng total RNA. TCRbeta libraries were built with three nested multiplex PCR rounds, a slightly modified ARM-PCR procedure. Multiplex TRBV1-TRBV30 forward primers and a Cbeta reverse primer were used in the first two PCR rounds, each of which was run for approximately 10 cycles. A final 25-cycle PCR with Deep VentR polymerase added sample barcodes and Illumina adapters. Before sequencing, amplicons of 200-500 bp were gel-purified using a QIAquick gel extraction kit. The TCRbeta amplicons were sequenced with 250-bp paired-end reads on an Illumina HiSeq 2500. The original pipeline was this. Reads were quality-trimmed with Trimmomatic v0.33, and paired reads were merged with FLASH v1.2.11 to recover full CDR3 sequences. MiGEC v1.2.1b assigned V, D and J germline segments to the rearranged TCRbeta sequences. VDJtools v1.0.0 computed clonotype statistics and Shannon-Wiener diversity indices. To cut down on sampling bias, every analysis after diversity analysis relied on just the 250 most abundant clonotypes from each sample. The public reads were reprocessed in TCRdb via fastp at Q25 and MiXCR, keeping in-frame beta chains. Merged by CDR3 protein, the rows form single entries marked with the most common genes and DNA. TCRdb, rather than the study authors, made the V and J calls. For this sample the table gives 150,000 to 200,000 distinct CDR3 sequences, of which around three fifths were detected only once. Roughly 7% of the sample lies in the top ten.

Turning to this clonotype: It lacks a known antigen. One end of the junction does not line up with germline, which may come from a read error.

The CDR3 measures 13 amino acids from cysteine to phenylalanine. Only the CDR3 portion is preserved as DNA: 39 bases, with reading frame beginning at the first base. As encoded in the germline V gene, CDR1 is SGHAT while CDR2 is FQNNGV. Source material: peripheral blood. This TCR was sampled from a woman aged 55-69 years with primary liver carcinoma and hepatitis B virus infection. The chain couples TRBV11-2 to TRBJ2-4; too little of a D gene remains to name it. CDR3 reads: CANSWSVKNIQYF. The nucleotide sequence reads TGTGCCAACAGCTGGAGTGTCAAAAACATCCAGTACTTC.